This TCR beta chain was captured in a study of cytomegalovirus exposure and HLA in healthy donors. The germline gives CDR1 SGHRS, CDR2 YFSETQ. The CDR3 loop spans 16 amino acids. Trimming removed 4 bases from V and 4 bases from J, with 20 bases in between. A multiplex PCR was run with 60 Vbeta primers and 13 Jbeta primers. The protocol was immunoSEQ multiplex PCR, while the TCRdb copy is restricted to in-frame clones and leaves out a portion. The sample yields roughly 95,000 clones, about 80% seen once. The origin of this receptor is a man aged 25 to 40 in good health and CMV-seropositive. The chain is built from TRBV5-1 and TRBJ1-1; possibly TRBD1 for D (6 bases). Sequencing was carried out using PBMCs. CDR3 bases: TGCGCCAGCAGCAGAGGACAGTTTCAAAAGGGCACTGAAGCTTTCTTT. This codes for CASSRGQFQKGTEAFF.